This is a list of T cell receptor beta chains from one sample in a study of T-cell reconstitution after alpha-beta-depleted transplantation in children. One entry per CDR3 protein results from TCRdb running MiXCR on the PCR reads. The repertoire holds around 90,000 distinct CDR3 sequences, with about a sixth as singletons. The material sequenced was PBMCs, mostly from graft donor cells, taken 180 days after TCRalphabeta/CD19-depleted stem cell transplant. These receptors were collected from a male patient between 2 and 9 years old who had a stem cell transplant for acute lymphoblastic leukemia, so the T cells may come from the graft donor. CDR3s include the opening cysteine and the closing phenylalanine or tryptophan. A D gene is named only where the DNA matches it firmly. Size is stated for part of the rows, as once, few or many counts, or as a class when the clone is expanded.

>TRBV18|few|TRBD1|TRBJ2-5
CASSPWTGEGETQYF
TGTGCCAGCTCACCATGGACAGGGGAGGGAGAGACCCAGTACTTC
>TRBV5-1|-|TRBD1|TRBJ2-5
CAGSSEIQGAGETQYF
TGCGCCGGCAGCTCAGAAATACAGGGGGCCGGGGAGACCCAGTACTTC
>TRBV5-5|many|-|TRBJ2-7
CASSLVASRGEQYF
TGTGCCAGCAGCTTGGTAGCCTCTCGGGGCGAGCAGTACTTC
>TRBV5-4|-|TRBD2|TRBJ2-1
CASSQPGLADSEQFF
TGTGCCAGCAGCCAACCGGGACTAGCCGATTCGGAGCAGTTCTTC
>TRBV19|-|TRBD1|TRBJ1-2
CASRDSRNYGYTF
TGTGCCAGCCGGGACAGCCGAAACTATGGCTACACCTTC
>TRBV15|-|-|TRBJ1-5
CATRVSRALNQPQHF
TGTGCCACCCGGGTAAGCAGGGCCCTGAATCAGCCCCAGCATTTT
>TRBV6-2/TRBV6-3|-|-|TRBJ1-6
CASSYQQHNSPLHF
TGTGCCAGCAGTTACCAACAGCATAATTCACCCCTCCACTTT
>TRBV20-1|-|TRBD1|TRBJ1-1
CSARGTVQDGAFF
TGCAGTGCTAGGGGGACAGTACAGGACGGGGCTTTCTTT
>TRBV9|-|-|TRBJ2-2
CASSVAVGELFF
TGTGCCAGCAGCGTGGCGGTCGGGGAGCTGTTTTTT
>TRBV11-2|-|TRBD1|TRBJ2-6
CASSGIFRGKVRSGANVLTF
TGTGCCAGCAGCGGAATTTTCAGGGGGAAGGTTCGCTCTGGGGCCAACGTCCTGACTTTC
>TRBV7-6|few|-|TRBJ1-1
CASSLTLNTEAFF
TGTGCCAGCAGCTTAACCCTGAACACTGAAGCTTTCTTT
>TRBV5-1|few|-|TRBJ2-4
CASAVGQENIQYF
TGCGCCAGCGCGGTCGGTCAGGAAAACATTCAGTACTTC
>TRBV7-6|few|TRBD1|TRBJ2-3
CASSSKQGADTQYF
TGTGCCAGCAGCTCCAAACAGGGGGCAGATACGCAGTATTTT
>TRBV7-9|few|TRBD2|TRBJ2-1
CASSPLAGGPAGLEQFF
TGTGCCAGCAGCCCACTAGCGGGGGGGCCGGCGGGTCTTGAGCAGTTCTTC
>TRBV6-1|many|-|TRBJ1-5
CASSPEVYRVHQPQHF
TGTGCCAGCAGCCCGGAGGTCTACAGGGTGCATCAGCCCCAGCATTTT
>TRBV12-3/TRBV12-4|-|-|TRBJ2-1
CASSFIGARGDEQFF
TGTGCCAGCAGCTTTATAGGGGCGCGGGGAGATGAGCAGTTCTTC
>TRBV12-3/TRBV12-4|-|-|TRBJ1-4
CASSLLGGTTNEKLFF
TGTGCCAGCAGTTTACTCGGGGGCACAACTAATGAAAAACTGTTTTTT
>TRBV29-1|few|TRBD1|TRBJ2-5
CSVSTGGARETQYF
TGCAGCGTTTCCACAGGGGGCGCGCGGGAGACCCAGTACTTC
>TRBV6-2/TRBV6-3|few|TRBD2|TRBJ2-7
CASSDTPGLVGEQYF
TGTGCCAGCAGTGATACACCGGGACTAGTTGGCGAGCAGTACTTC
>TRBV3-1|-|-|TRBJ1-2
CASSQDGGNRAGYTF
TGTGCCAGCAGCCAAGATGGTGGCAACAGGGCTGGCTACACCTTC
>TRBV15|-|TRBD2|TRBJ2-1
CATSRDPILLAGGPNEQFF
TGTGCCACCAGCAGAGATCCTATACTCCTAGCGGGGGGGCCGAATGAGCAGTTCTTC
>TRBV7-8|-|TRBD1|TRBJ1-1
CASSLGTGTEAFF
TGTGCCAGCAGCTTAGGGACAGGGACTGAAGCTTTCTTT
>TRBV15|-|-|TRBJ2-3
CATSRGQRTDTQYF
TGTGCCACCAGCAGGGGCCAGCGGACAGATACGCAGTATTTT
>TRBV9|-|-|TRBJ2-7
CASSVGGSYEQYF
TGTGCCAGCAGCGTCGGGGGTTCCTACGAGCAGTACTTC
>TRBV10-3|-|-|TRBJ2-7
CAISGAQFGTGYEQYF
TGTGCCATCAGTGGGGCCCAGTTCGGGACGGGCTACGAGCAGTACTTC
>TRBV12-3/TRBV12-4|-|-|TRBJ2-1
CASSPVGGGGYNEQFF
TGTGCCAGCAGCCCTGTTGGAGGGGGCGGGTACAATGAGCAGTTCTTC
>TRBV20-1|-|-|TRBJ2-5
CSARKRAGRPQETQYF
TGCAGTGCTAGGAAGAGGGCGGGACGCCCGCAAGAGACCCAGTACTTC
>TRBV10-3|few|-|TRBJ1-1
CAISDPIQEGNTEAFF
TGTGCCATCAGTGACCCGATTCAGGAGGGGAACACTGAAGCTTTCTTT
>TRBV10-3|few|TRBD2|TRBJ2-1
CAIGGASGYNEQFF
TGTGCCATCGGAGGGGCTAGCGGGTACAATGAGCAGTTCTTC
>TRBV5-1|few|TRBD1|TRBJ1-2
CASSLGKDRVDYGYTF
TGCGCCAGCAGCTTGGGTAAGGACAGGGTGGACTATGGCTACACCTTC
>TRBV6-2/TRBV6-3|-|-|TRBJ1-6
CASSYKDSSRYNSPLHF
TGTGCCAGCAGTTACAAGGACAGTTCCAGATATAATTCACCCCTCCACTTT
>TRBV18|-|-|TRBJ1-4
CASSPSIENEKLFF
TGTGCCAGCTCACCATCGATAGAAAATGAAAAACTGTTTTTT
>TRBV27|-|TRBD2|TRBJ2-3
CASNPGLAADTQYF
TGTGCCAGCAACCCGGGACTAGCCGCAGATACGCAGTATTTT
>TRBV29-1|-|-|TRBJ2-5
CSVEDRDWYQETQYF
TGCAGCGTTGAAGACCGGGATTGGTACCAAGAGACCCAGTACTTC
>TRBV12-3/TRBV12-4|-|TRBD1|TRBJ1-3
CASSPPTGVGNTIYF
TGTGCCAGCAGCCCCCCAACAGGGGTTGGAAACACCATATATTTT
>TRBV12-3/TRBV12-4|-|-|TRBJ1-1
CASKRGGTEAFF
TGTGCCAGTAAAAGGGGTGGGACTGAAGCTTTCTTT
>TRBV12-3/TRBV12-4|-|TRBD1|TRBJ2-5
CASSRGQGGQETQYF
TGTGCCAGCAGTCGTGGACAGGGGGGTCAAGAGACCCAGTACTTC
>TRBV4-3|few|-|TRBJ2-3
CASSRGGSTDTQYF
TGCGCCAGCAGCAGAGGGGGAAGCACAGATACGCAGTATTTT
>TRBV3-1|-|TRBD2|TRBJ2-1
CASCRASGGPLHYNEQFF
TGTGCCAGCTGTCGGGCTAGCGGGGGGCCATTACACTACAATGAGCAGTTCTTC
>TRBV5-5|-|-|TRBJ2-2
CASSSGTGELFF
TGTGCCAGCAGCTCAGGCACCGGGGAGCTGTTTTTT
>TRBV7-9|few|-|TRBJ2-3
CASRSGLLLNTDTQYF
TGTGCCAGCAGGTCCGGACTCCTCCTTAACACAGATACGCAGTATTTT
>TRBV7-9|few|-|TRBJ2-7
CASSPGPGDEQYF
TGTGCCAGCAGCCCAGGCCCAGGGGACGAGCAGTACTTC
>TRBV7-9|many|TRBD1|TRBJ2-7
CASSHTPGQGGYEQYF
TGTGCCAGCAGCCACACGCCGGGACAGGGTGGATACGAGCAGTACTTC
>TRBV12-3/TRBV12-4|few|TRBD1|TRBJ1-5
CASRPGTELYSNQPQHF
TGTGCCAGCAGACCCGGGACAGAACTATATAGCAATCAGCCCCAGCATTTT
>TRBV5-1|-|-|TRBJ2-7
CASSLNSFSYEQYF
TGCGCCAGCAGCTTAAACAGCTTCTCCTACGAGCAGTACTTC
>TRBV5-6|many|-|TRBJ2-2
CASSLPAGELFF
TGTGCCAGCAGCTTGCCGGCCGGGGAGCTGTTTTTT
>TRBV12-3/TRBV12-4|few|-|TRBJ1-1
CASSFSGKPEAFF
TGTGCCAGCAGTTTTTCCGGTAAGCCTGAAGCTTTCTTT
>TRBV7-2|-|-|TRBJ2-7
CASDAGDTGYFGYEQYF
TGTGCCAGCGATGCGGGGGACACAGGGTATTTTGGCTACGAGCAGTACTTC
>TRBV4-2|few|TRBD2|TRBJ2-1
CASSQELAGHYNEQFF
TGTGCCAGCAGCCAAGAGCTAGCGGGCCACTACAATGAGCAGTTCTTC
>TRBV12-3/TRBV12-4|few|-|TRBJ1-2
CASSQGFIPYGYTF
TGTGCCAGCAGCCAGGGGTTTATACCCTATGGCTACACCTTC
>TRBV7-9|-|TRBD2|TRBJ2-1
CASSLFRTRGSNEQFF
TGTGCCAGCAGCTTATTCCGGACTAGAGGTAGCAATGAGCAGTTCTTC
>TRBV27|few|-|TRBJ1-5
CASSFLGGDQPQHF
TGTGCCAGCAGTTTTCTTGGGGGAGATCAGCCCCAGCATTTT
>TRBV12-3/TRBV12-4|few|-|TRBJ2-5
CASSLGGQGKTQYF
TGTGCCAGCAGTTTAGGGGGGCAGGGAAAGACCCAGTACTTC
>TRBV14|-|-|TRBJ2-1
CASSHTRGASEQFF
TGTGCCAGCAGCCATACCAGGGGGGCCTCTGAGCAGTTCTTC
>TRBV6-2/TRBV6-3|few|TRBD2|TRBJ2-1
CASRLLAGGSNEQFF
TGTGCCAGCAGACTACTAGCGGGGGGGAGCAATGAGCAGTTCTTC
>TRBV20-1|-|TRBD2|TRBJ2-3
CSASQLAGGPSTDTQYF
TGCAGTGCTAGCCAACTAGCGGGGGGGCCTAGCACAGATACGCAGTATTTT
>TRBV5-1|-|-|TRBJ1-1
CASSLGQVAEAFF
TGCGCCAGCAGCTTGGGACAAGTAGCTGAAGCTTTCTTT
>TRBV30|-|-|TRBJ2-1
CAWSAGGNEQFF
TGTGCCTGGAGTGCCGGGGGCAATGAGCAGTTCTTC
>TRBV5-5|-|-|TRBJ2-7
CASSVTAPYEQYF
TGTGCCAGCAGCGTGACAGCTCCCTACGAGCAGTACTTC